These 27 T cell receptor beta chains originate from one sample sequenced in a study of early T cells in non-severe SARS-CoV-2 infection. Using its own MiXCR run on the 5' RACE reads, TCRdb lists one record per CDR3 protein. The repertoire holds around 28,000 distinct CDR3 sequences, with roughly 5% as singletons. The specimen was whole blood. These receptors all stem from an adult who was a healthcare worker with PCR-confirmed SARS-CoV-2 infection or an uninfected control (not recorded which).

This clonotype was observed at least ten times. CDR3 sequence: CASSLAPILAGVRNEQFF. The CDR3 DNA reads as TGCGCCAGCAGCTTGGCCCCAATACTAGCGGGAGTAAGGAATGAGCAGTTCTTC. This rearrangement joins TRBV5-1 to TRBJ2-1, with 11 bases lining up with TRBD2. J was trimmed by 7 bases and V by 0 bases; bases with no gene match: 12. This CDR3 region has 18 residues. Germline V gene sequence: CDR1 SGHRS, CDR2 YFSETQ.

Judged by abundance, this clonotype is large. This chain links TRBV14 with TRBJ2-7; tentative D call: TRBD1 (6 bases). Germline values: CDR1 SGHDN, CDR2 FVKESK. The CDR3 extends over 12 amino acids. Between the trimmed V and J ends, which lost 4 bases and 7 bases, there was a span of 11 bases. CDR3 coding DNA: TGTGCCAGCAGCCCCAGGGGTTTGGAGCAGTACTTC. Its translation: CASSPRGLEQYF. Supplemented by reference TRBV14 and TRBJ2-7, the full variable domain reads EAGVTQFPSHSVIEKGQTVTLRCDPISGHDNLYWYRRVMGKEIKFLLHFVKESKQDESGMPNNRFLAERTGGTYSTLKVQPAELEDSGVYFCASSPRGLEQYFGPGTRLTVT.

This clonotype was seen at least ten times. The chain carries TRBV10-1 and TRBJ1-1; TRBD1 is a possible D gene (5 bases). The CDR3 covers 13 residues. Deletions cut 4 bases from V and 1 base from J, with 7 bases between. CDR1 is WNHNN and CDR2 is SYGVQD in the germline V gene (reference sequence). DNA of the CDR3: TGCGCCAGCAGTGGACAGTCGAACACTGAAGCTTTCTTT. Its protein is CASSGQSNTEAFF.

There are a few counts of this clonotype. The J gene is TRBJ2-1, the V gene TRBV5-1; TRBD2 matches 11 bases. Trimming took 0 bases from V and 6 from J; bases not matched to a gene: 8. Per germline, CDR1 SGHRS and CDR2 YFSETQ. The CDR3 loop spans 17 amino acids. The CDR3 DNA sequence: TGCGCCAGCAGCTTGGTCCTCGGGACTAGCGGACGCAATGAGCAGTTCTTC. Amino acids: CASSLVLGTSGRNEQFF. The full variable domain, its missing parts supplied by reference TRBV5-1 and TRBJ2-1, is KAGVTQTPRYLIKTRGQQVTLSCSPISGHRSVSWYQQTPGQGLQFLFEYFSETQRNKGNFPGRFSGRQFSNSRSEMNVSTLELGDSALYLCASSLVLGTSGRNEQFFGPGTRLTVL.

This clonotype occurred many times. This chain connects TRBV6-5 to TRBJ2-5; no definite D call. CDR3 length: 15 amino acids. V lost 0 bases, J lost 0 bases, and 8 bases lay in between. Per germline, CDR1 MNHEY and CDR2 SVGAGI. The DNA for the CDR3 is TGTGCCAGCAGTTACTCGTTCCCGTACCAAGAGACCCAGTACTTC. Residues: CASSYSFPYQETQYF.

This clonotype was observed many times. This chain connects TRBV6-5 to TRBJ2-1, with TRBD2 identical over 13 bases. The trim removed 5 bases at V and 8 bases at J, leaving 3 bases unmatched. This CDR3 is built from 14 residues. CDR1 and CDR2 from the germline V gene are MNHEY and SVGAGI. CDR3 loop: CASSPGLAGYEQFF. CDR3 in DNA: TGTGCCAGCAGTCCGGGACTAGCGGGATATGAGCAGTTCTTC.

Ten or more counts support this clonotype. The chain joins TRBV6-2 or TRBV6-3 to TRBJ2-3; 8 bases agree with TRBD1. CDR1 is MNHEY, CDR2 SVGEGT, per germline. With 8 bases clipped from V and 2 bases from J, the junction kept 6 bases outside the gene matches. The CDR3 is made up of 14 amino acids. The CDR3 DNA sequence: TGTGCCAGCCGCGCAGGGGGCGACACAGATACGCAGTATTTT. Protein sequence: CASRAGGDTDTQYF.

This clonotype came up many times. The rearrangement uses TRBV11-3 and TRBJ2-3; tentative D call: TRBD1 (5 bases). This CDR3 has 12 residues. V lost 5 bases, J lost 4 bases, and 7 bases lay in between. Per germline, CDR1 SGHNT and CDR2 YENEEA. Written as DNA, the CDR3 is TGTGCCAGCAGCCAGGGCGCAGATACGCAGTATTTT. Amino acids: CASSQGADTQYF.

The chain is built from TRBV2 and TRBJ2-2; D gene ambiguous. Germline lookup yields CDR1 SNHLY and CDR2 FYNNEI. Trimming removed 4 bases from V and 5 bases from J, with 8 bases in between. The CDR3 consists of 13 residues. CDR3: CASSGARTGELFF. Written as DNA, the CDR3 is TGTGCCAGCAGTGGAGCGCGTACCGGGGAGCTGTTTTTT.

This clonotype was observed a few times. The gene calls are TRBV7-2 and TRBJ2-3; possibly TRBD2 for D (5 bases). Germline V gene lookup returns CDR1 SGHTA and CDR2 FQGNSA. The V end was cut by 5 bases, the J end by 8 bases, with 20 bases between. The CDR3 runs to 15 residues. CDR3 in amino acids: CASSPRPLNRGTQYF. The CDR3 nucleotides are TGTGCCAGCAGCCCCCGGCCGCTCAACCGGGGTACGCAGTATTTT.

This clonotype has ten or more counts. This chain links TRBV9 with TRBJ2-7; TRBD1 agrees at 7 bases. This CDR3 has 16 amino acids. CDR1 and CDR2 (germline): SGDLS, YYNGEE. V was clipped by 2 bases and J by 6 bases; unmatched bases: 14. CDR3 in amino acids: CASSVGTALLRGEQYF. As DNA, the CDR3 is TGTGCCAGCAGCGTTGGGACAGCCCTCCTTCGGGGCGAGCAGTACTTC.

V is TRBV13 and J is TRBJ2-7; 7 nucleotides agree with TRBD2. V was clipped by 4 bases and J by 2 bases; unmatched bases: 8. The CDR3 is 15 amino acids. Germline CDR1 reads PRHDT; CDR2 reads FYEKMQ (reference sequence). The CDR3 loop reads CASSSFGRSPYEQYF. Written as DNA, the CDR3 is TGTGCCAGCAGCTCCTTCGGGAGGTCACCCTACGAGCAGTACTTC. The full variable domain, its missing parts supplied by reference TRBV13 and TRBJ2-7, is AAGVIQSPRHLIKEKRETATLKCYPIPRHDTVYWYQQGPGQDPQFLISFYEKMQSDKGSIPDRFSAQQFSDYHSELNMSSLELGDSALYFCASSSFGRSPYEQYFGPGTRLTVT.

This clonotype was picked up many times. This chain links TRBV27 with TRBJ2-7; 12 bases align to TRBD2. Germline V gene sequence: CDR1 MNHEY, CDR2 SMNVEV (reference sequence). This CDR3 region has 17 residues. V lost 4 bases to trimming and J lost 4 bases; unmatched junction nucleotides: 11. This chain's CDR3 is CASSSGTSGRRGYEQYF. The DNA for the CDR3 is TGTGCCAGCAGTTCCGGGACTAGCGGGCGAAGAGGGTACGAGCAGTACTTC.

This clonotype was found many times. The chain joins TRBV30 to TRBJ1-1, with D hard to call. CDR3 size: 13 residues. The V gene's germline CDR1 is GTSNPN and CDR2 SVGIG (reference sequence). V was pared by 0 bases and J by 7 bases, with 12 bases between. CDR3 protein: CAWSVSGSSEAFF. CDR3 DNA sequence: TGTGCCTGGAGTGTATCGGGGAGTAGTGAAGCTTTCTTT.

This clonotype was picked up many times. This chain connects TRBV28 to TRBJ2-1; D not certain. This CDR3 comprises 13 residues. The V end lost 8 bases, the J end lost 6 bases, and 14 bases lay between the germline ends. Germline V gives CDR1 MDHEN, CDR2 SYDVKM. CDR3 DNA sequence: TGTGCCAGCGCCCAATTATCCCCCAATGAGCAGTTCTTC. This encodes CASAQLSPNEQFF.

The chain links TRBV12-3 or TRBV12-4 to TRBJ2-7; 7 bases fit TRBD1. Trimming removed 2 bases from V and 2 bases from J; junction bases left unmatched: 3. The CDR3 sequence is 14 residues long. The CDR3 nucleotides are TGTGCCAGCAGTTTAATAGGGGGCCCCTACGAGCAGTACTTC. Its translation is CASSLIGGPYEQYF.

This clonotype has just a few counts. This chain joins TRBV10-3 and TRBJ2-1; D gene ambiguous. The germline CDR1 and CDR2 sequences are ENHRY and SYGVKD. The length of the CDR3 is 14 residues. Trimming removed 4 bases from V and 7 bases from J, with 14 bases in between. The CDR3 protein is CAISGNSLMNEQFF. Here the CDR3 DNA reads TGTGCCATCAGTGGGAACAGTCTTATGAATGAGCAGTTCTTC.

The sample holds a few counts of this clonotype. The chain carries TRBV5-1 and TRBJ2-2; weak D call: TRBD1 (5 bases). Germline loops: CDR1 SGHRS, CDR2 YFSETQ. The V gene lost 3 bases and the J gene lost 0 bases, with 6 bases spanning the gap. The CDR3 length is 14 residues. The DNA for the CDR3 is TGCGCCAGCAGCTCGACAGCGAACACCGGGGAGCTGTTTTTT. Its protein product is CASSSTANTGELFF. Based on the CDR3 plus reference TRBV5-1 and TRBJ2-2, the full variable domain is KAGVTQTPRYLIKTRGQQVTLSCSPISGHRSVSWYQQTPGQGLQFLFEYFSETQRNKGNFPGRFSGRQFSNSRSEMNVSTLELGDSALYLCASSSTANTGELFFGEGSRLTVL.

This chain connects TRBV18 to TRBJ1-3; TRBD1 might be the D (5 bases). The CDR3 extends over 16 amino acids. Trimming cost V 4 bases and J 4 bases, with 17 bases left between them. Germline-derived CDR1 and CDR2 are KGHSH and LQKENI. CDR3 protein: CASSRSGTIQGNTIYF. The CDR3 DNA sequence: TGTGCCAGCTCACGGTCCGGGACGATTCAGGGAAACACCATATATTTT.

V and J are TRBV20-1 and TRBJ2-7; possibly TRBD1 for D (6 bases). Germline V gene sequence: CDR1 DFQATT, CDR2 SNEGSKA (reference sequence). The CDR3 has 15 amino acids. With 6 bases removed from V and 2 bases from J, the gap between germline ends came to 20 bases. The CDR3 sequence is CSAYPAQGHTYEQYF. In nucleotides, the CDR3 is TGCAGTGCATACCCCGCGCAGGGACATACCTACGAGCAGTACTTC.

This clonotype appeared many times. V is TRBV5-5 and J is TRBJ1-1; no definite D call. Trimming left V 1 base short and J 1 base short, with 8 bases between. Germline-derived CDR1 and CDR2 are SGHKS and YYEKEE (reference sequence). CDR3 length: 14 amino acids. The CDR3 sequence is CASSLMVPNTEAFF. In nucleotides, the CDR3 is TGTGCCAGCAGCTTGATGGTTCCGAACACTGAAGCTTTCTTT.

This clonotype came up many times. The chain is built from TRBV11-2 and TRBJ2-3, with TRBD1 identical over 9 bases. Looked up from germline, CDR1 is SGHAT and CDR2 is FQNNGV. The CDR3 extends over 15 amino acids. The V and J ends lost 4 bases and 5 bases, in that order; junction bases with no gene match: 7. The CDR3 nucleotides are TGTGCCAGCAGCTCGCCGGGACAGGGCAGAGATACGCAGTATTTT. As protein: CASSSPGQGRDTQYF.

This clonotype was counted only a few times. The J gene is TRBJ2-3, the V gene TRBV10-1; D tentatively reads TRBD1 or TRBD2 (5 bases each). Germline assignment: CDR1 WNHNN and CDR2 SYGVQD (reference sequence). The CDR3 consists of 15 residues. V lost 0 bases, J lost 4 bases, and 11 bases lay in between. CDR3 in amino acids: CASSESITGPDTQYF. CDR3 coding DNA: TGCGCCAGCAGTGAGTCGATTACGGGGCCAGATACGCAGTATTTT.

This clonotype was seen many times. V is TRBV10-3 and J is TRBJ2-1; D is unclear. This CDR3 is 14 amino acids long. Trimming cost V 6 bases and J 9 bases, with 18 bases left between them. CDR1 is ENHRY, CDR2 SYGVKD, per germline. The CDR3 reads CAISADSHSAEQFF. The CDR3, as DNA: TGTGCCATCAGCGCCGATTCGCACTCGGCTGAGCAGTTCTTC.

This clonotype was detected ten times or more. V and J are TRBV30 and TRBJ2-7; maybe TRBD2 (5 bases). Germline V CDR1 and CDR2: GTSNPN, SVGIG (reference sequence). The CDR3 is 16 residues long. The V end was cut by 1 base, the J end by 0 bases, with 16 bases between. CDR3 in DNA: TGTGCCTGGAGTGCCTATCGAGGAGGACGCTCCTACGAGCAGTACTTC. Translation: CAWSAYRGGRSYEQYF.

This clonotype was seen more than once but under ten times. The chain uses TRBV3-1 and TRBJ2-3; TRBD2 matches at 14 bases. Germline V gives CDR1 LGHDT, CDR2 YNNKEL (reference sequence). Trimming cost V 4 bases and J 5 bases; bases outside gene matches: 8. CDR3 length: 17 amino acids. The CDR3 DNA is TGTGCCAGCAGCCCCGACCGGACTAGCGGGAGGATAGATACGCAGTATTTT. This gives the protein CASSPDRTSGRIDTQYF.

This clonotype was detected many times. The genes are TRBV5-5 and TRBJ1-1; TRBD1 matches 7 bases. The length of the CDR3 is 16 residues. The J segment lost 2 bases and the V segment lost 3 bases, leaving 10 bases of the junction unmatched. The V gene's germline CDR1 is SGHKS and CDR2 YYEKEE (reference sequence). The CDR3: CASSYLTGAGNTEAFF. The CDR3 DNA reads TGTGCCAGCAGCTATCTCACAGGGGCGGGCAACACTGAAGCTTTCTTT.